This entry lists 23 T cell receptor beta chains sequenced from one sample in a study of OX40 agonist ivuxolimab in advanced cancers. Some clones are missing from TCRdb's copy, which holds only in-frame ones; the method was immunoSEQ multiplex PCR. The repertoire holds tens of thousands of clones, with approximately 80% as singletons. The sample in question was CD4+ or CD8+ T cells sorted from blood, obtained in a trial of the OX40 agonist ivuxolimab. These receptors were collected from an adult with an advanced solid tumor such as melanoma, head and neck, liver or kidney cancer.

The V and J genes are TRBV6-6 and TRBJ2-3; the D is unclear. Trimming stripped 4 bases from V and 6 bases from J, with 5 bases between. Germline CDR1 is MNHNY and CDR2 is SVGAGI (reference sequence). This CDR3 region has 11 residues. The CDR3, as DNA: TGTGCCAGCAGTTTGGGGGATACGCAGTATTTT. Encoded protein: CASSLGDTQYF.

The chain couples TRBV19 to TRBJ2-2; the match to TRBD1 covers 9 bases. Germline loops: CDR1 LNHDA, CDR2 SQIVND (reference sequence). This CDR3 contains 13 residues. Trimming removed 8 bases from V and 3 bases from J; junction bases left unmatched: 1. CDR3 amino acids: CASDRGDTGELFF. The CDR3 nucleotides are TGTGCCAGTGACAGGGGGGACACCGGGGAGCTGTTTTTT.

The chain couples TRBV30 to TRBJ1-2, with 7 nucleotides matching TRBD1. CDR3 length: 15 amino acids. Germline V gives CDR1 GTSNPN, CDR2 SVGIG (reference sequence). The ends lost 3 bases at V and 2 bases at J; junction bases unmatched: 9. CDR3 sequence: CAWRNRGRSNYGYTF. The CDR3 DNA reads TGTGCCTGGAGGAACAGGGGAAGGTCGAACTATGGCTACACCTTC.

CDR3 in amino acids: CASSQGQGAERAFF. For the CDR3, the DNA is TGCGCCAGCAGCCAAGGACAGGGGGCTGAGAGAGCTTTCTTT. V and J are TRBV4-3 and TRBJ1-1; 10 nucleotides agree with TRBD1. The CDR3 contains 14 residues. The junction had 6 bases not matched to a gene; V was cut back by 1 base and J by 10 bases. Germline V lookup: CDR1 LGHNA, CDR2 YSLEER.

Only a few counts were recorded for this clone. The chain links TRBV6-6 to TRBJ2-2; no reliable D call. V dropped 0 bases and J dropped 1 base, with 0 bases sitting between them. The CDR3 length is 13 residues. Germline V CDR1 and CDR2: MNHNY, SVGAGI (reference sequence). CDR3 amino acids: CASSYSNTGELFF. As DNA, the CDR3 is TGTGCCAGCAGTTACTCGAACACCGGGGAGCTGTTTTTT.

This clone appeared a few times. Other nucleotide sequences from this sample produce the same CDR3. CDR3 DNA: TGTGCCAGCAGCTTGTCCGGGACCTATGGCTACACCTTC. Translation: CASSLSGTYGYTF. V usage is TRBV11-2 and J usage is TRBJ1-2, with D possibly TRBD1 on 5 matching bases. This CDR3 has 13 residues. V shed 3 bases and J shed 4 bases, with 9 bases lying between them. Germline CDR1 and CDR2: SGHAT and FQNNGV.

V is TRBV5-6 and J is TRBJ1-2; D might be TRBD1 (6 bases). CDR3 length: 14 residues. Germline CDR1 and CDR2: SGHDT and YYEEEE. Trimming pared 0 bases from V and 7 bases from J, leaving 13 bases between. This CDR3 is CASSLDAGEAGYTF. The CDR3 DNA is TGTGCCAGCAGCTTGGATGCAGGGGAGGCTGGCTACACCTTC.

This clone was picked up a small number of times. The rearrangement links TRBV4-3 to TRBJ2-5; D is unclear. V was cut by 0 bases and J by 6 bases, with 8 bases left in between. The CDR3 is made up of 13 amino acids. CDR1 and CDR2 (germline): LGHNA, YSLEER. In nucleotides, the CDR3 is TGCGCCAGCAGCCAAGATCAGCGTAAGACCCAGTACTTC. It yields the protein CASSQDQRKTQYF.

The CDR3 protein is CASKPRQGGGANEKLFF. DNA for the CDR3: TGTGCCAGCAAACCCCGACAGGGAGGGGGAGCGAATGAAAAACTGTTTTTT. The rearrangement joins TRBV2 to TRBJ1-4; 7 nucleotides line up with TRBD1. The CDR3 is made up of 17 amino acids. Germline assignment: CDR1 SNHLY and CDR2 FYNNEI. J was trimmed by 5 bases and V by 7 bases; bases with no gene match: 16.

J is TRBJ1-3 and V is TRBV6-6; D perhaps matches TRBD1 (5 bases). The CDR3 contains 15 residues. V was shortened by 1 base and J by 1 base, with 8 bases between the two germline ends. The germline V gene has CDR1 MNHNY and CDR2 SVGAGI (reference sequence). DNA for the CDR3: TGTGCCAGCAGTTACTTTACAGGTTCTGGAAACACCATATATTTT. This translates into CASSYFTGSGNTIYF.

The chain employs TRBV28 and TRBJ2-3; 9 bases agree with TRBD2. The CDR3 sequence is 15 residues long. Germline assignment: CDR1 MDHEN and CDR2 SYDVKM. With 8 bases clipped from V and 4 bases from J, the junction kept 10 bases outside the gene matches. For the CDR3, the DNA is TGTGCCAGCCTCTCGAGGCGGGGGGGCGCAGATACGCAGTATTTT. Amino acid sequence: CASLSRRGGADTQYF.

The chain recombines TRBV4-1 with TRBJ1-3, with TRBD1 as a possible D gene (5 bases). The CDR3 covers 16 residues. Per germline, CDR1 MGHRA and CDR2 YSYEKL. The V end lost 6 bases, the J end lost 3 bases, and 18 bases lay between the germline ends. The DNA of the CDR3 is TGCGCCAGCAGTCCCAATACCGGGACGGGTGGAAACACCATATATTTT. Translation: CASSPNTGTGGNTIYF.

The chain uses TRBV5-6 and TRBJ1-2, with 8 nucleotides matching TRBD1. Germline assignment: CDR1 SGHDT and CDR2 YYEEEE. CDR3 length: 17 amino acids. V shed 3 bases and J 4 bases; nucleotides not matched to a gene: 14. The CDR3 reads CASSSGATGALLYGYTF. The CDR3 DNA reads TGTGCCAGCAGCTCGGGGGCGACAGGGGCCCTGCTCTATGGCTACACCTTC.

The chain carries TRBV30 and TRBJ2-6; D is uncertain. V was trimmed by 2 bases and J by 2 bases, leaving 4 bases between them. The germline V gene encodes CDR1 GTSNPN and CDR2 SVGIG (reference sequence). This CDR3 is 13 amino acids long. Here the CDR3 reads CAWSYTGANVLTF. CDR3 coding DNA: TGTGCCTGGAGTTATACTGGGGCCAACGTCCTGACTTTC.

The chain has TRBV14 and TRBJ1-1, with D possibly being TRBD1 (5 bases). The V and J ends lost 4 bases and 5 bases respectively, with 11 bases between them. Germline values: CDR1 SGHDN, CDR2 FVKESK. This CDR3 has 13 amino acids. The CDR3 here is CASSRGERTEAFF. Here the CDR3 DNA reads TGTGCCAGCAGCCGAGGGGAGAGGACTGAAGCTTTCTTT.

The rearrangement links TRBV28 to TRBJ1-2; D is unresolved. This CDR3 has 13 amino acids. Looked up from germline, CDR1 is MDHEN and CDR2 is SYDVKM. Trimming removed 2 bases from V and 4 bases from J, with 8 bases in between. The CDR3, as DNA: TGTGCCAGCAGTTTAGGGGTGAGCTATGGCTACACCTTC. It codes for CASSLGVSYGYTF.

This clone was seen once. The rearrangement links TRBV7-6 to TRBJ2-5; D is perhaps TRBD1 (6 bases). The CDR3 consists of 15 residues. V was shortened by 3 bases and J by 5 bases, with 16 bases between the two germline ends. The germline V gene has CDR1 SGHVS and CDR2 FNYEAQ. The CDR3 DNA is TGTGCCAGCAGCTTGGCCGGGACACAAAGGGAGACCCAGTACTTC. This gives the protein CASSLAGTQRETQYF.

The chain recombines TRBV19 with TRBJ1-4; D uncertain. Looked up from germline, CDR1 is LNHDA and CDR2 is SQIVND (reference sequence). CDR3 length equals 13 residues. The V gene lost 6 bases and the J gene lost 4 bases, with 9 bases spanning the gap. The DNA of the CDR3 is TGTGCCAGTAGGACGACGGGTAATGAAAAACTGTTTTTT. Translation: CASRTTGNEKLFF.

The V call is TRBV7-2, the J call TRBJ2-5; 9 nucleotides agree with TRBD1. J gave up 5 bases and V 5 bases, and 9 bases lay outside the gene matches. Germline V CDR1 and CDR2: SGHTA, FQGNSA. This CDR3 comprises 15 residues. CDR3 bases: TGTGCCAGCAGCAGGGACAGGGCCGGCGTGGAGACCCAGTACTTC. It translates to CASSRDRAGVETQYF. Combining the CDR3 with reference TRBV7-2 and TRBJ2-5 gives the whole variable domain GAGVSQSPSNKVTEKGKDVELRCDPISGHTALYWYRQSLGQGLEFLIYFQGNSAPDKSGLPSDRFSAERTGGSVSTLTIQRTQQEDSAVYLCASSRDRAGVETQYFGPGTRLLVL.

The CDR3 spells CASSQGPRGGTQYF. Here the CDR3 DNA reads TGCGCCAGCAGCCAGGGGCCCCGAGGCGGGACCCAGTACTTC. The V and J genes are TRBV5-1 and TRBJ2-5, with D tentatively TRBD1 (6 bases). V lost 4 bases and J 7 bases, leaving 17 bases between the germline ends. Germline CDR1 reads SGHRS; CDR2 reads YFSETQ. The CDR3 consists of 14 residues.

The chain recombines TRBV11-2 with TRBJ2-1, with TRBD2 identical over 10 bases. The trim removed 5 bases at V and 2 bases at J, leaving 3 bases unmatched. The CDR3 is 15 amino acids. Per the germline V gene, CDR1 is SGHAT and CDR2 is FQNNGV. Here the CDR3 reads CASSPSGGAYNEQFF. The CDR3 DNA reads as TGTGCCAGCAGCCCAAGCGGGGGGGCCTACAATGAGCAGTTCTTC.

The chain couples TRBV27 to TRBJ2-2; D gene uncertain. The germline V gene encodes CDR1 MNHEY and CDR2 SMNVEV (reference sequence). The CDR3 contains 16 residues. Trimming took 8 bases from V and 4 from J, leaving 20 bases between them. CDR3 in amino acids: CASRLSSGFRTGELFF. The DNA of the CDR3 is TGTGCCAGCCGCCTGAGTTCGGGTTTTCGCACCGGGGAGCTGTTTTTT.

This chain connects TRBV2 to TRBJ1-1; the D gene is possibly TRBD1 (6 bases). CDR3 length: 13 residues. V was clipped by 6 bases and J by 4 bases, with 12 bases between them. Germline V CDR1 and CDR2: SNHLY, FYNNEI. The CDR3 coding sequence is TGTGCCAGCAGCAGGGGTAAGAGCACTGAAGCTTTCTTT. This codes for CASSRGKSTEAFF. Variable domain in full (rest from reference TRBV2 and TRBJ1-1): EPEVTQTPSHQVTQMGQEVILRCVPISNHLYFYWYRQILGQKVEFLVSFYNNEISEKSEIFDDQFSVERPDGSNFTLKIRSTKLEDSAMYFCASSRGKSTEAFFGQGTRLTVV.